A single T cell receptor beta chain is shown here with its context. The antigen is unknown. This specimen comes from a study of beta chain features in type 1 diabetes. What was sequenced were expressed TCRB transcripts, since all of the isolated RNA had been reverse transcribed. Method: immunoSEQ multiplex PCR; TCRdb's copy keeps in-frame clones and lacks some. The sample records some 63,000 clones, around 49% being singletons. Findings and limits, study-wide: Type 1 diabetes patients had VDJ junctions that carried fewer insertions and more deletions. In every one of the four CD4+ subsets, TCRB CDR3s were moderately but significantly shorter in Type 1 diabetes patients. Whatever favoring of shorter templates PCR might show would apply equally to patients and controls.

CDR1 and CDR2 from the germline V gene are MNHEY and SMNVEV (reference sequence). Germline trimming cut 6 bases from V and 6 bases from J; bases unmatched to any gene: 6. This CDR3 contains 15 residues. V and J are TRBV27 and TRBJ2-1, with TRBD1 matching 12 bases. This clonotype was obtained from a young man with type 1 diabetes. The sample was central memory CD4+ T cells from blood. CDR3 loop: CASRLPGQGANEQFF. CDR3 nucleotides: TGTGCCAGCAGACTACCGGGACAGGGGGCCAATGAGCAGTTCTTC.